Below, 16 T cell receptor beta chains from the same sample are listed, as sequenced in a study of Graves' ophthalmopathy and Graves' hyperthyroidism listed by TCRdb under 2018. Sequencing relied on an Illumina HiSeq 2000. TCR beta CDR3 regions were amplified from RNA transcripts for repertoire sequencing. A first-round RT-PCR used HTBI primers with the Qiagen OneStep RT-PCR kit, followed by a second-round multiplex PCR, size selection and purification. Clones were called with MiXCR by TCRdb after fastp trimmed the public reads at Q25, and only in-frame beta chains were retained. Entries are consolidated by CDR3 protein sequence, retaining the most common genes and DNA. A total of about 480,000 distinct CDR3 sequences appear in this sample, approximately 15% of them only once. The ten biggest clones cover 9.8% of the sample. Sequenced sample: blood. The receptor set was obtained from a woman in her twenties or thirties with Graves' ophthalmopathy. Donor details come from another sample of the same person, matched by shared clones.

This clonotype was found many times. The rearrangement links TRBV12-3 or TRBV12-4 to TRBJ1-2, with D perhaps matching TRBD1 (5 bases). V shed 5 bases and J shed 8 bases, with 15 bases lying between them. This CDR3 has 13 amino acids. CDR3 DNA: TGTGCCAGCAGTAAACCGTCAGGGCCCGGCTACACCTTC. Translated: CASSKPSGPGYTF.

There are many counts of this clonotype. CDR3 sequence: CATQTGVLRESSYEQYF. The DNA of the CDR3 is TGTGCCACCCAGACAGGGGTGTTGCGGGAGTCTTCCTACGAGCAGTACTTC. This chain joins TRBV10-3 and TRBJ2-7; TRBD1 might be the D (8 bases). V was pared by 10 bases and J by 1 base, with 26 bases between. Germline V gene sequence: CDR1 ENHRY, CDR2 SYGVKD. This CDR3 is built from 17 residues.

This clonotype came up many times. A much larger clonotype is one base distant, so this may be a read error. The chain combines TRBV28 with TRBJ1-1; no reliable D call. V shed 3 bases and J shed 2 bases, with 4 bases lying between them. CDR3 size: 12 residues. Germline V gene lookup returns CDR1 MDHEN and CDR2 SYDVKM. The CDR3, as DNA: TGTGCCAGCAGTTTGGCTAACACTGAAGCTTTCTTT. This gives the protein CASSLANTEAFF.

J is TRBJ1-1 and V is TRBV7-9, with 7 bases aligning to TRBD1. This CDR3 is built from 15 residues. The J segment lost 1 base and the V segment lost 2 bases, leaving 4 bases of the junction unmatched. Germline V CDR1 and CDR2: SEHNR, FQNEAQ (reference sequence). Here the CDR3 reads CASSLYQGGNTEAFF. DNA for the CDR3: TGTGCCAGCAGCTTATATCAGGGGGGGAACACTGAAGCTTTCTTT.

This clonotype was counted many times. The rearrangement joins TRBV6-2 or TRBV6-3 to TRBJ1-5; D perhaps matches TRBD1 (5 bases). Trimming removed 3 bases at V and 2 bases at J, with 11 bases between. Germline V gives CDR1 MNHEY, CDR2 SVGEGT. The CDR3 extends over 15 amino acids. DNA of the CDR3: TGTGCCAGCAGTTATAGGGGAAGAGGCAATCAGCCCCAGCATTTT. It yields the protein CASSYRGRGNQPQHF.

The table lists this clonotype with many counts. This chain joins TRBV11-2 and TRBJ1-1; 7 bases map to TRBD1. This CDR3 is 14 amino acids long. V shed 3 bases, J shed 4 bases, and the junction held 5 bases outside the gene matches. Per the germline V gene, CDR1 is SGHAT and CDR2 is FQNNGV. The CDR3 sequence: CASSLVAGGTEAFF. In DNA, the CDR3 is TGTGCCAGCAGCTTGGTAGCAGGGGGCACTGAAGCTTTCTTT.

In its sample, this clonotype was seen once. J is TRBJ1-1 and V is TRBV30; no firm D call. Germline V CDR1 and CDR2: GTSNPN, SVGIG (reference sequence). This CDR3 region has 11 residues. Between the trimmed V and J ends, which lost 8 bases and 1 base, there was a span of 8 bases. This chain's CDR3 is CANRKNTEAFF. As DNA, the CDR3 is TGTGCCAACCGTAAGAACACTGAAGCTTTCTTT.

This clonotype was seen at least ten times. The chain joins TRBV28 to TRBJ2-2; D might be TRBD1 (5 bases). The V gene's germline CDR1 is MDHEN and CDR2 SYDVKM. This CDR3 has 14 amino acids. V was pared by 2 bases and J by 6 bases, with 10 bases between. The CDR3 spells CASSLTGLAGELFF. For the CDR3, the DNA is TGTGCCAGCAGTTTAACAGGCCTCGCCGGGGAGCTGTTTTTT.

The table lists this clonotype with many counts. The chain carries TRBV7-4 and TRBJ2-4, with 8 positions matching TRBD1. CDR3 length: 16 amino acids. CDR1 SGHVT and CDR2 SQSDAQ come from the germline V gene. The ends lost 5 bases at V and 0 bases at J; junction bases unmatched: 6. CDR3 bases: TGTGCCAGCAGCCAGGGACAGGCCATAGCCAAAAACATTCAGTACTTC. Translated, it gives CASSQGQAIAKNIQYF.

At least ten counts were recorded for this clonotype. The chain uses TRBV24-1 and TRBJ2-7; 7 bases align to TRBD1. The length of the CDR3 is 16 residues. Germline CDR1 KGHDR, CDR2 SFDVKD. V dropped 4 bases and J dropped 1; count of bases not matched to a gene: 9. The CDR3 reads CATSDPGRTGSYEQYF. The DNA of the CDR3 is TGTGCCACCAGTGACCCCGGTAGGACAGGTTCCTACGAGCAGTACTTC.

Comments on this clonotype: This may arise from a read error, as a much more abundant clone is one base away. The chain couples TRBV14 to TRBJ1-1; D perhaps matches TRBD1 (6 bases). The CDR3 length is 15 residues. Germline V CDR1 and CDR2: SGHDN, FVKESK. With 1 base removed from V and 4 bases from J, the gap between germline ends came to 13 bases. The CDR3 nucleotides are TGTGCCAGCAGCCAAGGGGCCCAGGGGATCACTGAAGCTTTCTTT. Its protein product is CASSQGAQGITEAFF.

This clonotype was counted at least ten times. The chain joins TRBV5-1 to TRBJ2-7, with D perhaps TRBD1 (6 bases). Germline CDR1 SGHRS, CDR2 YFSETQ. The CDR3 is 14 amino acids. Between the trimmed V and J ends, which lost 2 bases and 3 bases, there was a span of 12 bases. This CDR3 is CASSFEGVVYEQYF. CDR3 sequence (DNA): TGCGCCAGCAGCTTTGAGGGGGTAGTCTACGAGCAGTACTTC.

CDR3 amino acids: CASSPLRGLQETQYF. CDR3 bases: TGTGCCAGCAGTCCTTTGCGGGGGCTCCAAGAGACCCAGTACTTC. This chain joins TRBV6-1 and TRBJ2-5; a possible D gene is TRBD2 (7 bases). The V end lost 5 bases, the J end lost 1 base, and 14 bases lay between the germline ends. This CDR3 comprises 15 residues. Germline V gene lookup returns CDR1 MNHNS and CDR2 SASEGT.

The chain joins TRBV19 to TRBJ2-4; D gene ambiguous. V was shortened by 3 bases and J by 9 bases, with 15 bases between the two germline ends. The CDR3 is 14 amino acids. Per the germline V gene, CDR1 is LNHDA and CDR2 is SQIVND (reference sequence). CDR3 sequence: CASSIKAAWGIQYF. The CDR3 DNA sequence: TGTGCCAGTAGTATCAAGGCCGCTTGGGGCATTCAGTACTTC.

This sequence joins TRBV13 and TRBJ2-7; D gene uncertain. Per the germline V gene, CDR1 is PRHDT and CDR2 is FYEKMQ (reference sequence). The CDR3 extends over 14 amino acids. V was pared by 0 bases and J by 6 bases, with 12 bases between. The CDR3 bases are TGTGCCAGCAGCTTAGGATCCCGGGTTCGCGAGCAGTACTTC. It is translated as CASSLGSRVREQYF.

This clonotype was seen ten or more times. DNA of the CDR3: TGTGCCAGCAGTGTAGGGACAGGGGATGCGGAGACCCAGTACTTC. Amino acid sequence: CASSVGTGDAETQYF. This chain joins TRBV27 and TRBJ2-5; 10 bases match TRBD1. The CDR3 sequence is 15 residues long. V gave up 5 bases and J gave up 5 bases; unmatched junction bases: 8. The germline gives CDR1 MNHEY, CDR2 SMNVEV (reference sequence).